This TCR beta chain was retrieved from a study of HIV-infected patients and healthy controls. Study-wide context: The CD4:CD8 ratio increased slightly in early therapy, but CD8 counts showed no consistent change. Study-level points and caveats: Slight age and sex differences between study cohorts did not explain the diversity differences. Apparent post-therapy Gini recovery among HIV-infected patients was not reproduced with size-matched repertoires.

Germline assignment: CDR1 MDHEN and CDR2 SYDVKM. The CDR3 loop spans 16 amino acids. V was clipped by 3 bases and J by 4 bases, with 17 bases between them. Antiretroviral therapy had run roughly three months, about 14 weeks, before follow-up blood collection. No cell fractionation was done, so the repertoire covers all unsorted peripheral blood T cells. People with immunomodulatory therapy, recent vaccination or treatment interruptions were not enrolled. Alpha and beta constant-region primers primed reverse transcription of around 500 ng RNA. Separate chain-specific third strand synthesis with multiplexing indices produced the alpha and beta libraries. TCRdb re-called the 5' RACE reads through MiXCR, storing one row per CDR3 protein. Among 15,000 to 20,000 distinct CDR3 sequences listed, about 9% were seen once. This clonotype came up many times. The antigen remains unidentified.

The starting material was blood, obtained during antiretroviral therapy. The J gene is TRBJ2-3, the V gene TRBV28, with D perhaps given as TRBD1 or TRBD2 (5 bases each). The sequence was obtained from an adult with HIV infection. The CDR3, as DNA: TGTGCCAGCAGTTTCGTCCGGGGCAGTGGCCCAGATACGCAGTATTTT. Protein sequence: CASSFVRGSGPDTQYF.